This entry is about one T cell receptor (beta chain). The entry originates in a study of blood T cell repertoires in COVID-19. At the level of the study: Acute-phase and convalescent COVID-19 samples originated in the United States, Italy and Spain. Nucleic acid was either cDNA or gDNA, and it came from T cells, B-cell-depleted T cells, or PBMCs.

The germline V gene has CDR1 SGHNT and CDR2 YYREEE (reference sequence). The V and J ends lost 4 bases and 3 bases, in that order; junction bases with no gene match: 9. CDR3 size: 15 residues. Original processing notes: Estimated nucleated cell counts came from reference gene primer amplification. Method: immunoSEQ multiplex PCR; TCRdb's copy keeps in-frame clones and lacks some. That table supplies the V and J calls and clone size; D and trimming were determined from the DNA. The sample yields fewer than 200,000 clones, approximately 80% seen once. The rearrangement links TRBV5-4 to TRBJ2-7; TRBD2 aligns across 8 bases. The sequence came from a human donor in a cohort sampled during active COVID-19. Material: peripheral blood. The CDR3 DNA is TGTGCCAGCAGCGGCGGGGGGTTATATAACTACGAGCAGTACTTC. It translates to CASSGGGLYNYEQYF. Using reference TRBV5-4 and TRBJ2-7 for the parts outside the CDR3, the full variable domain is ETGVTQSPTHLIKTRGQQVTLRCSSQSGHNTVSWYQQALGQGPQFIFQYYREEENGRGNFPPRFSGLQFPNYSSELNVNALELDDSALYLCASSGGGLYNYEQYFGPGTRLTVT.